This is a list of T cell receptor beta chains from one sample in a study of T cell repertoires in cytomegalovirus infection. MiXCR, applied by TCRdb to the reads, yields one record per CDR3 protein. The sample holds about 740,000 distinct CDR3 sequences, 30% to 40% seen once. Their recognized antigens are unknown. The sample was cultured PBMCs, taken from culture after CMV antigen stimulation. These receptors all come from a human donor in good health (CMV status not recorded). Some clones in this sample may be carry-over from other donors' samples. Both conserved end residues are part of each CDR3. The D gene is left open where the match is weak. The listing skips clone size in some rows; elsewhere it reads once, few, many or a size class.

j_gene: TRBJ1-2; v_gene: TRBV7-2; d_gene: TRBD1; abundance: -; CDR3aa: CTSSYRRTGAGYGYTF; CDR3nt: TGTACCAGCAGCTACAGGAGGACAGGAGCTGGCTATGGCTACACCTTC
j_gene: TRBJ2-7; v_gene: TRBV19; d_gene: TRBD2; abundance: -; CDR3aa: CASTPGTSGPYEQYF; CDR3nt: TGTGCCAGTACCCCAGGGACTAGCGGACCCTACGAGCAGTACTTC
j_gene: TRBJ2-7; v_gene: TRBV6-1; d_gene: TRBD1; abundance: -; CDR3aa: CASSEGDFWGTVVYEQYF; CDR3nt: TGTGCCAGCAGTGAAGGCGATTTCTGGGGGACAGTGGTCTACGAGCAGTACTTC
j_gene: TRBJ2-7; v_gene: TRBV7-4; d_gene: -; abundance: -; CDR3aa: CASSLSLGAQGYEQYF; CDR3nt: TGTGCCAGCAGCTTAAGCCTCGGTGCGCAGGGGTACGAGCAGTACTTC
j_gene: TRBJ2-1; v_gene: TRBV7-9; d_gene: TRBD2; abundance: -; CDR3aa: CASSLVLAGGPEFF; CDR3nt: TGTGCCAGCAGCTTAGTCTTGGCGGGGGGGCCAGAGTTCTTC
j_gene: TRBJ2-5; v_gene: TRBV7-6; d_gene: TRBD1; abundance: few; CDR3aa: CASSRGQGGQETQYF; CDR3nt: TGTGCCAGCAGCCGGGGACAGGGCGGCCAAGAGACCCAGTACTTC
j_gene: TRBJ1-1; v_gene: TRBV12-3/TRBV12-4; d_gene: -; abundance: few; CDR3aa: CASSFPGARAFF; CDR3nt: TGTGCCAGCAGTTTTCCCGGTGCTCGAGCTTTCTTT
j_gene: TRBJ2-1; v_gene: TRBV20-1; d_gene: TRBD2; abundance: -; CDR3aa: CSARVRLAGDFYNEQFF; CDR3nt: TGCAGTGCTAGAGTGAGACTAGCGGGAGACTTCTACAATGAGCAGTTCTTC
j_gene: TRBJ2-7; v_gene: TRBV12-3/TRBV12-4; d_gene: TRBD1; abundance: few; CDR3aa: CASSQTGYPYEQYF; CDR3nt: TGTGCCAGCAGTCAGACAGGGTATCCCTACGAGCAGTACTTC
j_gene: TRBJ1-5; v_gene: TRBV28; d_gene: -; abundance: -; CDR3aa: CASRGQMDQPQHF; CDR3nt: TGTGCCAGCAGAGGTCAGATGGATCAGCCCCAGCATTTT
j_gene: TRBJ1-1; v_gene: TRBV19; d_gene: -; abundance: -; CDR3aa: CASSTRQAGEAFF; CDR3nt: TGTGCCAGTAGTACCAGACAGGCAGGTGAAGCTTTCTTT
j_gene: TRBJ2-7; v_gene: TRBV4-3; d_gene: TRBD2; abundance: -; CDR3aa: CASSLGLGNYEQYF; CDR3nt: TGCGCCAGCAGCCTAGGACTAGGAAACTACGAGCAGTACTTC
j_gene: TRBJ2-5; v_gene: TRBV7-2; d_gene: TRBD2; abundance: many; CDR3aa: CASTLGLAVPYQETQYF; CDR3nt: TGTGCCAGCACCTTAGGGCTAGCGGTCCCTTACCAAGAGACCCAGTACTTC
j_gene: TRBJ2-2; v_gene: TRBV4-1; d_gene: TRBD2; abundance: -; CDR3aa: CASSAGGHTGELFF; CDR3nt: TGCGCCAGCAGCGCGGGAGGTCACACCGGGGAGCTGTTTTTT
j_gene: TRBJ2-7; v_gene: TRBV7-9; d_gene: -; abundance: -; CDR3aa: CASSSGRGSFYEQYF; CDR3nt: TGTGCCAGCAGCTCCGGTCGAGGGTCATTCTACGAGCAGTACTTC
j_gene: TRBJ1-1; v_gene: TRBV6-2/TRBV6-3; d_gene: -; abundance: -; CDR3aa: CASSKTLGDTEAFF; CDR3nt: TGTGCCAGCAGTAAGACCCTTGGGGACACTGAAGCTTTCTTT
j_gene: TRBJ1-2; v_gene: TRBV7-2; d_gene: -; abundance: many; CDR3aa: CASSLGGRKGYTF; CDR3nt: TGTGCCAGCAGCTTGGGGGGGCGGAAAGGCTACACCTTC
j_gene: TRBJ2-1; v_gene: TRBV14; d_gene: TRBD2; abundance: few; CDR3aa: CASSQDKRENEQFF; CDR3nt: TGTGCCAGCAGCCAAGATAAGCGGGAGAATGAGCAGTTCTTC
j_gene: TRBJ1-4; v_gene: TRBV6-6; d_gene: -; abundance: -; CDR3aa: CASRPPGPRDGKLFF; CDR3nt: TGTGCCAGCAGACCTCCGGGACCGCGTGACGGGAAACTGTTTTTT
j_gene: TRBJ1-1; v_gene: TRBV20-1; d_gene: TRBD1; abundance: few; CDR3aa: CSAGRTGLNTEAFF; CDR3nt: TGCAGTGCTGGTCGGACAGGTCTCAACACTGAAGCTTTCTTT
j_gene: TRBJ1-3; v_gene: TRBV7-8; d_gene: -; abundance: once; CDR3aa: CANRRRDSGNTIYF; CDR3nt: TGTGCCAACAGAAGACGGGACTCTGGAAACACCATATATTTT
j_gene: TRBJ2-3; v_gene: TRBV2; d_gene: -; abundance: -; CDR3aa: CASSEASGPSSTDTQYF; CDR3nt: TGTGCCAGCAGTGAAGCCAGCGGGCCCTCTAGCACAGATACGCAGTATTTT
j_gene: TRBJ2-7; v_gene: TRBV19; d_gene: TRBD1; abundance: few; CDR3aa: CASSMRTGAYEQYF; CDR3nt: TGTGCCAGTAGTATGAGGACAGGGGCCTACGAGCAGTACTTC
j_gene: TRBJ2-3; v_gene: TRBV5-1; d_gene: -; abundance: -; CDR3aa: CASSLEAFEVAQYF; CDR3nt: TGCGCCAGCAGCTTGGAGGCCTTTGAAGTGGCGCAGTATTTT
j_gene: TRBJ1-3; v_gene: TRBV7-2; d_gene: -; abundance: few; CDR3aa: CASSQNRSPSGNTIYF; CDR3nt: TGTGCCAGCAGCCAAAACAGGTCACCCTCTGGAAACACCATATATTTT
j_gene: TRBJ1-2; v_gene: TRBV4-1; d_gene: -; abundance: -; CDR3aa: CASSQEAAFYGYTF; CDR3nt: TGCGCCAGCAGCCAAGAAGCGGCCTTCTATGGCTACACCTTC
j_gene: TRBJ2-1; v_gene: TRBV28; d_gene: -; abundance: -; CDR3aa: CASSFVGVTSYNEQFF; CDR3nt: TGTGCCAGCAGTTTTGTGGGGGTTACCTCCTACAATGAGCAGTTCTTC
j_gene: TRBJ1-5; v_gene: TRBV6-2/TRBV6-3; d_gene: TRBD1; abundance: -; CDR3aa: CASSKHHRQGARQPQHF; CDR3nt: TGTGCCAGCAGCAAGCACCATCGACAGGGGGCTCGTCAGCCCCAGCATTTT
j_gene: TRBJ1-1; v_gene: TRBV28; d_gene: -; abundance: few; CDR3aa: CASSLTGAGNTEAFF; CDR3nt: TGTGCCAGCAGTTTGACAGGCGCAGGGAACACTGAAGCTTTCTTT
j_gene: TRBJ2-2; v_gene: TRBV4-3; d_gene: TRBD2; abundance: -; CDR3aa: CASSQDRGLAINTGELFF; CDR3nt: TGCGCCAGCAGCCAAGATCGGGGACTAGCTATCAACACCGGGGAGCTGTTTTTT
j_gene: TRBJ1-5; v_gene: TRBV19; d_gene: -; abundance: -; CDR3aa: CASSNRYSNQPQHF; CDR3nt: TGTGCCAGTAGTAACAGGTATAGCAATCAGCCCCAGCATTTT
j_gene: TRBJ1-6; v_gene: TRBV20-1; d_gene: TRBD1; abundance: -; CDR3aa: CSARETKLQGNSPLHF; CDR3nt: TGCAGTGCTAGAGAAACCAAATTACAGGGGAATTCACCCCTCCACTTT
j_gene: TRBJ2-2; v_gene: TRBV6-2/TRBV6-3; d_gene: -; abundance: -; CDR3aa: CASTRAPEIALFF; CDR3nt: TGTGCCAGCACCCGGGCCCCGGAGATCGCGCTGTTTTTT
j_gene: TRBJ2-3; v_gene: TRBV12-3/TRBV12-4; d_gene: -; abundance: few; CDR3aa: CASSLLPFGTDTQYF; CDR3nt: TGTGCCAGCAGTTTATTGCCTTTCGGGACAGATACGCAGTATTTT
j_gene: TRBJ2-5; v_gene: TRBV7-9; d_gene: -; abundance: -; CDR3aa: CASSFSGLLQETQYF; CDR3nt: TGTGCCAGCAGTTTCTCTGGACTCCTCCAAGAGACCCAGTACTTC
j_gene: TRBJ2-7; v_gene: TRBV11-2; d_gene: TRBD2; abundance: -; CDR3aa: CASSSTTSGGYEQYF; CDR3nt: TGTGCCAGCAGCTCAACGACTAGCGGGGGTTACGAGCAGTACTTC
j_gene: TRBJ2-3; v_gene: TRBV6-5; d_gene: TRBD1; abundance: -; CDR3aa: CASTSLGGQSTDTQYF; CDR3nt: TGTGCCAGCACCTCCCTAGGGGGACAGAGCACAGATACGCAGTATTTT
j_gene: TRBJ2-7; v_gene: TRBV5-4; d_gene: -; abundance: -; CDR3aa: CASSVDIGSYEQYF; CDR3nt: TGTGCCAGCAGCGTGGACATCGGATCTTACGAGCAGTACTTC
j_gene: TRBJ2-1; v_gene: TRBV12-3/TRBV12-4; d_gene: TRBD2; abundance: many; CDR3aa: CASSLWLAGGPVHNEQFF; CDR3nt: TGTGCCAGCAGTTTATGGCTAGCGGGGGGCCCCGTACACAATGAGCAGTTCTTC
j_gene: TRBJ2-7; v_gene: TRBV3-1; d_gene: -; abundance: -; CDR3aa: CASSQGWAVYEQYF; CDR3nt: TGTGCCAGCAGCCAAGGGTGGGCGGTCTACGAGCAGTACTTC
j_gene: TRBJ2-7; v_gene: TRBV11-3; d_gene: -; abundance: once; CDR3aa: CASSLFQGSQYEQYF; CDR3nt: TGTGCCAGCAGCTTATTTCAGGGGAGCCAGTACGAGCAGTACTTC
j_gene: TRBJ2-7; v_gene: TRBV19; d_gene: -; abundance: few; CDR3aa: CASSEYGGSYEQYF; CDR3nt: TGTGCCAGTAGTGAGTATGGGGGCTCCTACGAGCAGTACTTC
j_gene: TRBJ2-3; v_gene: TRBV11-2; d_gene: -; abundance: few; CDR3aa: CASSLGQVVYGTDTQYF; CDR3nt: TGTGCCAGCAGCTTAGGACAGGTGGTGTATGGCACAGATACGCAGTATTTT
j_gene: TRBJ2-5; v_gene: TRBV7-2; d_gene: TRBD2; abundance: many; CDR3aa: CASSLGLGAGEETQYF; CDR3nt: TGTGCCAGCAGCTTAGGGCTCGGGGCGGGGGAAGAGACCCAGTACTTC
j_gene: TRBJ2-6; v_gene: TRBV2; d_gene: -; abundance: -; CDR3aa: CATQWRDGSGANVLTF; CDR3nt: TGTGCCACCCAGTGGAGGGATGGCTCTGGGGCCAACGTCCTGACTTTC
j_gene: TRBJ2-3; v_gene: TRBV7-6; d_gene: TRBD2; abundance: few; CDR3aa: CASLLAGESDTQYF; CDR3nt: TGTGCCAGTCTACTAGCGGGAGAGTCAGATACGCAGTATTTT
j_gene: TRBJ1-1; v_gene: TRBV7-2; d_gene: -; abundance: few; CDR3aa: CASSLGRVATEAFF; CDR3nt: TGTGCCAGCAGCTTAGGGCGGGTAGCCACTGAAGCTTTCTTT
j_gene: TRBJ2-7; v_gene: TRBV4-1; d_gene: -; abundance: -; CDR3aa: CASSQELGNYEQYF; CDR3nt: TGCGCCAGCAGCCAAGAATTAGGAAATTACGAGCAGTACTTC